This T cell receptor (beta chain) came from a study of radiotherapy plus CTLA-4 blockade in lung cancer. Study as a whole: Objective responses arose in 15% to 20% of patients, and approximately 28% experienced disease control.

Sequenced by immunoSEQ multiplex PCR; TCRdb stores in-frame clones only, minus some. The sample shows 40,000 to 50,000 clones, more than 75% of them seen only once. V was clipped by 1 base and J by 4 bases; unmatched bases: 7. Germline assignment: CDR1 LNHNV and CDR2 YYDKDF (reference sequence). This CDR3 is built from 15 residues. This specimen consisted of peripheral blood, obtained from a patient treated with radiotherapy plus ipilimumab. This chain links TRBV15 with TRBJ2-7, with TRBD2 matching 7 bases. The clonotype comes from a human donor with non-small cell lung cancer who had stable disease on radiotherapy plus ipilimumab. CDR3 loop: CATSRGASGEYEQYF. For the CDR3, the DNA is TGTGCCACCAGCAGAGGAGCTAGCGGAGAATACGAGCAGTACTTC.